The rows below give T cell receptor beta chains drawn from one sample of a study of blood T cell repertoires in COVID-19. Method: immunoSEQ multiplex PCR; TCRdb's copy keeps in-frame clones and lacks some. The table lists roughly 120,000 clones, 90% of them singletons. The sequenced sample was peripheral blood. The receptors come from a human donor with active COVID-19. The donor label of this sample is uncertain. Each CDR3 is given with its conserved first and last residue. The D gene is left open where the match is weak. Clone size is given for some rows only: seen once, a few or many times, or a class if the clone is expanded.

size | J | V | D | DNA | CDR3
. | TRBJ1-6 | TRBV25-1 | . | TGTGCCAGCAGTGAACAGGGGAAAGAGTCACCCCTCCACTTT | CASSEQGKESPLHF
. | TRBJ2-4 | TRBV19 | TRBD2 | TGTGCCAGTAGTATTGGGGAGGGAGGAGGAAACATTCAGTACTTC | CASSIGEGGGNIQYF
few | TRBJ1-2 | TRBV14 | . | TGTGCCAGCAGCCATGACAGTAACTATGGCTACACCTTC | CASSHDSNYGYTF
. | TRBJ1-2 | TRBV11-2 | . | TGTGCCAGCAGCTTAGATCCAAGGGGAACGGGTGGCTACACCTTC | CASSLDPRGTGGYTF
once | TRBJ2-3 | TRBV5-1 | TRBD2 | TGCGCCAGCAGCTTGTCGCCTAGCGGGACTAGCACAGATACGCAGTATTTT | CASSLSPSGTSTDTQYF
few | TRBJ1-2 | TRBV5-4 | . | TGTGCCAGCAGCTTGGTCCAGGGCAACTATGGCTACACCTTC | CASSLVQGNYGYTF
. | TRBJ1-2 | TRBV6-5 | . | TGTGCCAGCAGTTACTCGGGGCGGGGGGACTATGGCTACACCTTC | CASSYSGRGDYGYTF
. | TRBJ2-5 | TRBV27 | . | TGTGCCAGCAGTTTAACCCCTAGGGGGTCCCAGTACTTC | CASSLTPRGSQYF
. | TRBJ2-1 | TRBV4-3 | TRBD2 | TGCGCCAGCAGCCAGGGGACTAGCGGGGGGAGGTACAATGAGCAGTTCTTC | CASSQGTSGGRYNEQFF
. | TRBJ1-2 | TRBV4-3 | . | TGCGCCAGCAGCCAAGATACCCGTACAGGGCTCATGGTAAGCGGCTACACCTTC | CASSQDTRTGLMVSGYTF
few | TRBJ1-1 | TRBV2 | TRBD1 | TGTGCCAGCAGCAAGGGACAGGGGGCGGTGGAAGCTTTCTTT | CASSKGQGAVEAFF
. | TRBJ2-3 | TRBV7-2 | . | TGTGCCAGCAGCCCGGGGACTAGCACAGATACGCAGTATTTT | CASSPGTSTDTQYF
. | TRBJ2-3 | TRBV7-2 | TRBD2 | TGTGCCAGCAGTCCTCCGGGACTAGCGGGGCTCACAGATACGCAGTATTTT | CASSPPGLAGLTDTQYF
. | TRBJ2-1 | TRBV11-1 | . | TGTGCCAGCAGCTTAGCGGGGGGGCGCCTCGGTGAGCAGTTCTTC | CASSLAGGRLGEQFF
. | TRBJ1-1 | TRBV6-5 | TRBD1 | TGTGCCAGCAGCCCGGACAGGGCTGGGAACACTGAAGCTTTCTTT | CASSPDRAGNTEAFF
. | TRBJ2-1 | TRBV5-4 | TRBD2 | TGTGCCAGCAGCTCCGGACTAGCGCGGAATAACAATGAGCAGTTCTTC | CASSSGLARNNNEQFF
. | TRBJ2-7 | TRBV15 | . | TGTGCCACCAGCAGCCGGACGGCGGGGGCGCACGAGCAGTACTTC | CATSSRTAGAHEQYF